This T cell receptor (beta chain) was recovered during a study of shared clonotypes between healthy human individuals. Overall study: Each donor contributed plates that comprised three CD4 naive, three CD4 memory, two CD8 naive and one CD8 memory. Findings and caveats of the study: For naive CD4 cells, around 5% of clonotypes were shared across a handful of donors.

Under the authors' procedure: Filtering differed because ImmunoSEQ produced junction-only sequences that carried no quality scores. Profiled with immunoSEQ multiplex PCR; TCRdb holds only in-frame clones, not every one. The V and J calls and the clone size are those of that table, but D and trimming were determined from the DNA. The sample has millions of clones, 95% seen once. Each sample came from a Caucasian adult donor living in Nashville, Tennessee. There are 14 residues in the CDR3. Germline lookup yields CDR1 SGDLS and CDR2 YYNGEE. V lost 0 bases and J lost 0, with 6 bases in between. Comment on this clone: Its antigen is as yet unknown. In the same sample, other DNA sequences code for this CDR3.

The V gene is TRBV9, the J gene TRBJ1-1; D remains unclear. This sequence was found in a man younger than 35 in good health. Material for sequencing was naive CD4+ T cells sorted from blood. Described subset: CD45RA+ positively selected. CDR3 bases: TGTGCCAGCAGCGTAGGCAGCATGAACACTGAAGCTTTCTTT. Translating it yields CASSVGSMNTEAFF.